The 22 T cell receptor beta chains below come from one sample, sequenced in a study of neurological immune-mediated disorders. TCRdb processed the 5' RACE reads anew with MiXCR; each CDR3 protein has one entry. The sample has 75,000 to 80,000 distinct CDR3 sequences; about 5% are singletons. The sequencing sample was made of PBMCs. Every receptor here comes from a woman aged 25 to 39 with multiple sclerosis.

This clonotype was observed at least ten times. This sequence joins TRBV7-6 and TRBJ1-5, with 9 bases identical to TRBD1. This CDR3 region has 18 residues. Germline V gives CDR1 SGHVS, CDR2 FNYEAQ. The V segment lost 1 base and the J segment 2 bases; nucleotides outside the gene matches: 9. CDR3 in amino acids: CASSLEGGGTGRNQPQHF. Written as DNA, the CDR3 is TGTGCCAGCAGCTTAGAAGGTGGTGGGACAGGGCGCAATCAGCCCCAGCATTTT.

This clonotype occurred many times. This chain uses TRBV28 with TRBJ1-2, with TRBD1 as a possible D gene (5 bases). Trimming took 3 bases from V and 5 from J, leaving 13 bases between them. This CDR3 region has 14 residues. Looked up from germline, CDR1 is MDHEN and CDR2 is SYDVKM. The CDR3 protein is CASSFKGLPYGYTF. CDR3 DNA: TGTGCCAGCAGTTTTAAGGGGCTCCCTTATGGCTACACCTTC.

The J gene is TRBJ1-3, the V gene TRBV21-1; the D call in the table, TRBD1, was not verified against the DNA. TRBV21-1 constitutes a pseudogene. This CDR3 comprises 14 residues. CDR3 loop: CASLGLLSGNTIYF. CDR3 nucleotide sequence: TGTGCCAGCTTGGGGCTCCTCTCTGGAAACACCATATATTTT.

Many counts were recorded for this clonotype. The chain joins TRBV7-7 to TRBJ2-5; D is uncertain. CDR1 SSHAT and CDR2 FNYEAQ come from the germline V gene (reference sequence). V lost 1 base to trimming and J lost 5 bases, with 14 bases between them. There are 15 residues in the CDR3. CDR3 sequence reads: CASSLGGRAGETQYF. DNA of the CDR3: TGTGCCAGCAGCTTAGGAGGAAGGGCCGGGGAGACCCAGTACTTC.

This clonotype came up a few times. The chain recombines TRBV12-3 or TRBV12-4 with TRBJ2-7, with D possibly TRBD1 on 7 matching bases. Trimming removed 6 bases from V and 9 bases from J, with 18 bases in between. The CDR3 loop spans 13 amino acids. The CDR3 bases are TGTGCCAGCAGGCGGGACAGCTCCCTCGGGCAGTACTTC. Protein product: CASRRDSSLGQYF.

In nucleotides, the CDR3 is TGCAGTGCTCCCCCAGCGGGTGGGGACATTCAGTACTTC. Translating gives CSAPPAGGDIQYF. The V call is TRBV20-1, the J call TRBJ2-4; D is possibly TRBD2 (6 bases). V gave up 5 bases and J gave up 8 bases, with 16 bases separating them. Germline values: CDR1 DFQATT, CDR2 SNEGSKA (reference sequence). This CDR3 comprises 13 residues.

This clonotype was found a few times. The junction differs from germline at one of its ends, possibly a read error. The chain is built from TRBV6-6 and TRBJ1-5; 7 bases are shared with TRBD1. The CDR3 has 13 amino acids. Germline CDR1 MNHNY, CDR2 SVGAGI (reference sequence). CDR3 protein: CASTETGPKTQNF. The CDR3 coding sequence is TGTGCCAGCACCGAGACAGGGCCCAAGACCCAGAATTTT.

The gene calls are TRBV20-1 and TRBJ2-4, with D possibly matching TRBD2 (5 bases). Germline lookup yields CDR1 DFQATT and CDR2 SNEGSKA (reference sequence). The CDR3 loop spans 12 amino acids. Trimming cost V 6 bases and J 12 bases, with 18 bases left between them. CDR3 nucleotide sequence: TGCAGTGCGCGGAGGAGTTCAGGAAGTCAGTACTTC. Its protein product is CSARRSSGSQYF.

This clonotype occurred many times. The chain joins TRBV20-1 to TRBJ2-5, with 9 bases fitting TRBD1. The length of the CDR3 is 14 residues. Per germline, CDR1 DFQATT and CDR2 SNEGSKA (reference sequence). V gave up 4 bases and J gave up 2 bases; unmatched junction bases: 5. The DNA of the CDR3 is TGCAGTGCTATAACCGGGACAGGGCAAGAGACCCAGTACTTC. Translating gives CSAITGTGQETQYF.

This clonotype was found many times. V and J are TRBV12-3 or TRBV12-4 and TRBJ2-1; TRBD2 matches 12 bases. This CDR3 has 17 amino acids. V dropped 1 base and J dropped 3; count of bases not matched to a gene: 4. The DNA of the CDR3 is TGTGCCAGCAGTTTAGGAGGACTAGCGGGAAACTACAATGAGCAGTTCTTC. This codes for CASSLGGLAGNYNEQFF.

Many counts were recorded for this clonotype. The gene calls are TRBV10-3 and TRBJ2-3, with 7 nucleotides matching TRBD1. There are 15 residues in the CDR3. Germline V gene data show CDR1 as ENHRY and CDR2 as SYGVKD. Trimming cost V 6 bases and J 2 bases; bases outside gene matches: 8. Here the CDR3 DNA reads TGTGCCATCAGGAGTCCAGGGGGAGTCACAGATACGCAGTATTTT. Its protein product is CAIRSPGGVTDTQYF.

Ten or more counts support this clonotype. The genes are TRBV20-1 and TRBJ1-1; D is uncertain. Trimming left V 1 base short and J 7 bases short, with 4 bases between. Germline V CDR1 and CDR2: DFQATT, SNEGSKA (reference sequence). This CDR3 has 10 residues. CDR3 DNA: TGCAGTGCTAGAGGGGATGAAGCTTTCTTT. Its protein is CSARGDEAFF.

Comments on this clonotype: Sequence at one end of the junction differs from germline and may be a read error. The genes are TRBV20-1 and TRBJ1-5, with a tentative D call TRBD1 (6 bases). The CDR3 has 15 residues. Germline loops: CDR1 DFQATT, CDR2 SNEGSKA (reference sequence). CDR3 in amino acids: CSARAGAFGNKTQNF. The CDR3 DNA sequence: TGCAGTGCTAGAGCGGGGGCGTTCGGCAATAAGACCCAGAATTTT.

This clonotype was picked up a small number of times. The J gene is TRBJ2-3, the V gene TRBV5-4, with 8 bases aligning to TRBD2. This CDR3 contains 14 residues. The germline V gene encodes CDR1 SGHNT and CDR2 YYREEE (reference sequence). With V trimmed by 7 bases and J by 2 bases, 6 bases remained unmatched. CDR3 amino acids: CASGSGGLTDTQYF. In DNA, the CDR3 is TGTGCCAGCGGAAGCGGGGGCCTCACAGATACGCAGTATTTT.

This chain uses TRBV5-1 with TRBJ2-2; D is unclear. Germline V CDR1 and CDR2: SGHRS, YFSETQ. Trimming pared 4 bases from V and 7 bases from J, leaving 8 bases between. The CDR3 runs to 12 residues. This CDR3 reads CASSVGRGELFF. CDR3 bases: TGCGCCAGCAGCGTGGGCCGCGGGGAGCTGTTTTTT. The entire variable domain, with the rest obtained from reference TRBV5-1 and TRBJ2-2, is as follows: KAGVTQTPRYLIKTRGQQVTLSCSPISGHRSVSWYQQTPGQGLQFLFEYFSETQRNKGNFPGRFSGRQFSNSRSEMNVSTLELGDSALYLCASSVGRGELFFGEGSRLTVL.

This clonotype was detected many times. The V call is TRBV20-1, the J call TRBJ2-1; TRBD2 matches at 8 bases. The ends lost 3 bases at V and 3 bases at J; junction bases unmatched: 7. CDR1 is DFQATT and CDR2 is SNEGSKA in the germline V gene (reference sequence). The CDR3 spans 15 residues. This CDR3 is CSARSAAGGYNEQFF. CDR3 sequence (DNA): TGCAGTGCTAGGTCGGCGGCGGGAGGCTACAATGAGCAGTTCTTC.

This clonotype was counted at least ten times. The V gene is TRBV4-2, the J gene TRBJ1-4, with D unclear. The CDR3 has 15 residues. Trimming stripped 4 bases from V and 0 bases from J, with 9 bases between. CDR1 LGHNA and CDR2 YNFKEQ come from the germline V gene. CDR3 residues: CASSPRVATNEKLFF. Here the CDR3 DNA reads TGTGCCAGCAGCCCTAGAGTTGCAACTAATGAAAAACTGTTTTTT.

This clonotype was detected many times. This chain joins TRBV19 and TRBJ1-5; no reliable D call. Germline loops: CDR1 LNHDA, CDR2 SQIVND (reference sequence). The CDR3 has 13 residues. With 3 bases removed from V and 8 bases from J, the gap between germline ends came to 11 bases. CDR3 in DNA: TGTGCCAGTAGTATTTCCACCGCCAAGCCCCAGCATTTT. Protein sequence: CASSISTAKPQHF. The full variable domain, completed using reference TRBV19 and TRBJ1-5, is DGGITQSPKYLFRKEGQNVTLSCEQNLNHDAMYWYRQDPGQGLRLIYYSQIVNDFQKGDIAEGYSVSREKKESFPLTVTSAQKNPTAFYLCASSISTAKPQHFGDGTRLSIL.

This clonotype was seen at least ten times. The V gene is TRBV4-1, the J gene TRBJ1-1; D is uncertain. Between the trimmed V and J ends, which lost 0 bases and 4 bases, there was a span of 12 bases. The CDR3 is 15 amino acids. Germline V gene lookup returns CDR1 MGHRA and CDR2 YSYEKL. DNA for the CDR3: TGCGCCAGCAGCCAAGAAATTACTGTGAGCACTGAAGCTTTCTTT. Protein sequence: CASSQEITVSTEAFF.

At least ten counts were recorded for this clonotype. The V call is TRBV10-3, the J call TRBJ2-2; 8 bases map to TRBD2. Germline trimming cut 10 bases from V and 1 base from J; bases unmatched to any gene: 11. This CDR3 is 16 amino acids long. Germline CDR1 and CDR2: ENHRY and SYGVKD. The CDR3: CATSRPSGGNTGELFF. Written as DNA, the CDR3 is TGTGCCACCTCAAGACCAAGCGGGGGGAACACCGGGGAGCTGTTTTTT.

Many counts were recorded for this clonotype. V and J are TRBV4-1 and TRBJ1-4, with 9 bases fitting TRBD1. The CDR3 is 16 amino acids. Germline V gene sequence: CDR1 MGHRA, CDR2 YSYEKL. Trimming removed 0 bases from V and 7 bases from J; junction bases left unmatched: 6. The CDR3 sequence is CASSQEGGQGPEKLFF. In DNA form, the CDR3 reads TGCGCCAGCAGCCAAGAAGGGGGACAGGGCCCTGAAAAACTGTTTTTT.

This clonotype was seen many times. The chain is built from TRBV12-3 or TRBV12-4 and TRBJ1-2; a weak D match, TRBD1 (5 bases). The V end lost 8 bases, the J end lost 4 bases, and 8 bases lay between the germline ends. This CDR3 has 11 residues. In nucleotides, the CDR3 is TGTGCCAGCGGGGGGTTCTATGGCTACACCTTC. Its protein product is CASGGFYGYTF.